This entry describes one T cell receptor beta chain. This specimen belongs to a study of blood T cell repertoires in COVID-19. Across the whole study: T cells, B-cell-depleted T cells, or PBMCs provided the cDNA or gDNA that served as material.

Germline V gene data show CDR1 as LNHDA and CDR2 as SQIVND (reference sequence). This CDR3 is built from 16 residues. The trim removed 5 bases at V and 3 bases at J, leaving 6 bases unmatched. TCRdb keeps only in-frame clones here, not all; method: immunoSEQ multiplex PCR. This table has more than 300,000 clones, approximately 90% appearing once. The V gene is TRBV19, the J gene TRBJ2-2, with 10 bases identical to TRBD1. Sequenced material: PBMCs or T cells enriched from blood (not recorded which). This clonotype was obtained from a young woman who had recovered from COVID-19. This CDR3 is CASSPPDRGYTGELFF. The CDR3 nucleotides read TGTGCCAGTAGTCCTCCGGACAGGGGGTACACCGGGGAGCTGTTTTTT.